Detailed here is one T cell receptor (beta chain). The target of this receptor is not known. Base quality data are lacking; no much larger clone is found one base away. This specimen comes from a study of shared clonotypes between healthy human individuals (dated by TCRdb to 2020 to 2022). For the wider study: A couple of women and a few men aged 18 to 49 years were included in the cohort. For each donor, three plates each were used for CD4 naive and CD4 memory, two plates were used for CD8 naive, and one plate was used for CD8 memory. To estimate repertoire size and how much clonotypes are shared between individuals, the study performed deep sequencing of blood TCR repertoires from about five healthy adults. To increase sequencing depth and limit assay-specific biases, TCR repertoire library preparation and sequencing were carried out by different laboratories using diverse techniques. Each donor's leukapheresis produced roughly between roughly 0.94 and 9.5 billion PBMCs. What the authors observed across the whole study: Sampling was restricted to blood, and TCR repertoires in tissue are likely to differ from TCR repertoires in blood. Based on pairwise subsampling, the degree of clonotype sharing among donors was expected to be affected by sequencing depth. Compared with non-shared clonotypes, clonotypes shared by all four sorted-subset donors had higher generation probabilities. Because the study included a small number of donors, the genetic and exposure-history diversity represented was limited. When a handful of donors were compared, the shared fraction of clonotypes was about 5.2% for naive CD4, 3.5% to 4% for naive CD8, 2.3% for memory CD4, and 0.35% to 0.5% for memory CD8. Estimated clonotype richness was generally larger for naive than for memory subsets. Incomplete sequencing was indicated by rarefaction of sorted-subset datasets, despite the large sequencing depth.

Using the deep immunoSEQ assay, multiplex PCR amplified TCR CDR3 regions from genomic DNA. For each cell subset, the extracted genomic DNA was distributed evenly across all wells of several immunoSEQ 96-well plates, and each plate served as one replicate. For sorted subsets, each replicate PCR was loaded with around 200 ng genomic DNA, equivalent to about 30,000 T cell genomes. The purified libraries were quantified using a Qubit 3.0 fluorometer, sized with a Bioanalyzer 2100, and then quantified again using the KAPA Library Quantification kit. A separate single-read 150-cycle Illumina NextSeq 550 flow cell was used to sequence each immunoSEQ 96-well plate. Processing in the source paper ran as follows. Because only junctional sequences without quality scores were contained in the immunoSEQ output, filtering matching that applied to full-length reads could not be performed. To assign V/J genes and CDR3, sequences were annotated against IMGT germline references using PyIR, a Python wrapper for IgBLAST v1.9. Any read was removed if the V/J assignment was weak (E-value above 1e-6), the CDR3 was missing, or the read contained stop codons, out-of-frame junctions, or ambiguous translated residues. V3J clonotypes were defined as sequences sharing the same inferred V gene, J gene, and CDR3 amino acid sequence. The percentage overlap between two repertoires was calculated by dividing the number of shared unique clonotypes by the size of the smaller repertoire. Repertoire richness was assessed with RTK rarefaction, the Chao1 estimator, and Recon v2.1 estimates of unobserved clonotypes. OLGA was used to compute generation probabilities for all TCRbeta clonotypes that the gDNA method yielded from a handful of donors. TCRdb re-hosts the immuneACCESS table, in-frame sequences only. Its copies lack some clones; in the studies checked, an unresolved V gene accounts for under half of them, and the cause for the rest is not known. The DNA was the basis for D and trimming; V, J and clone size are from that table. Present in this sample are roughly 2,500,000 clones, under 95% of which were seen just once. The ten largest make up approximately 0.37% of the sample.

Healthy HIV-negative adults with no recently reported acute infections or vaccinations were included as donors. Every donor was a Caucasian adult residing in Nashville, Tennessee, USA. Magnetic negative selection was used to enrich CD4+ T cells, after which naive cells were positively selected on CD45RA and the negative fraction became the memory subset. Blood was collected by leukapheresis, and PBMCs were isolated by Ficoll-Histopaque density gradient centrifugation and then cryopreserved in liquid nitrogen vapor phase. Purity and quantity of every magnetically sorted T cell population were checked by analytical flow cytometry. From each sorted fraction, genomic DNA was isolated and quantified by UV absorbance on a Nanodrop 2000c. The specimen sequenced was naive CD4+ T cells from PBMCs. The cell subset or site label, read with the paper, signifies: CD45RA+ positively selected. The TCR originated in a man aged 18 to 29 in good health. Some clones in this sample may be carry-over from other donors' samples.

The CDR3 protein is CASSLDFFRTLRDTQYF. The nucleotides are TGTGCCAGCAGCTTAGACTTCTTTAGGACTCTACGGGATACGCAGTATTTT. Recombination joined TRBV11-2 with TRBJ2-3; 5 matching bases give a weak D call of TRBD2. Trimming removed 0 bases from V and 6 bases from J, leaving 19 bases between the germline ends. CDR1 SGHAT and CDR2 FQNNGV were looked up in the germline V gene. The CDR3 starts with the cysteine, ends with the phenylalanine, and has 17 residues. This entry keeps only the CDR3 DNA: 51 bases, framed from base 1.